This T cell receptor (beta chain) is from a study of T cells in Graves' hyperthyroidism and ophthalmopathy (dated by TCRdb to the late 2010s). At the level of the whole study: Peripheral blood samples were taken at initial diagnosis, before any treatment was given. A discovery cohort of roughly 100 patients, roughly 45 with Graves' ophthalmopathy and over 55 with stable Graves' hyperthyroidism, was used to find distinguishing TCR V-J signatures. Prospective prediction of ophthalmopathy was tested in an independent validation cohort of 18 to 20 hyperthyroidism patients and some 17 patients who later progressed to ophthalmopathy. The roughly 100 discovery patients were divided at random into training and test sets in a 7:3 ratio. The study also compared thyroid tissue and blood T-cell repertoires from over 5 Graves' hyperthyroidism patients. Following sampling, methimazole starting at 30 mg daily was given to hyperthyroidism patients, and high-dose intravenous methylprednisolone was given to ophthalmopathy patients. The paper describes TCR Vbeta CDR3 sequencing of 120 to 150 peripheral blood samples, made up of 43 ophthalmopathy patients, approximately 73 hyperthyroidism patients and 17 progressor patients. The investigation overall reported the following: Most expanded thyroid clonotypes (frequency above 0.001) were also detected in blood, a finding suggesting that blood repertoires may reflect thyroid immune responses. No statistical method was used to fix the sample size in advance, and group allocation was not hidden from the investigators. In validation, progression to ophthalmopathy was predicted by the model with 70.59% sensitivity and about 72% specificity, a median of 6.5 months before onset. In cross-validation, a model built on a 13 V-J signature told ophthalmopathy apart from stable hyperthyroidism with approximately 91% sensitivity and approximately 81% specificity, and in testing the same model reached 80%/75%.

Amplification of TCR beta CDR3 regions was carried out from RNA transcripts. A first-round RT-PCR of the TCR CDR3 used the HTBI primer set with the Qiagen OneStep RT-PCR kit. A second multiplex PCR round built the libraries, followed by size selection and purification. The libraries were sequenced on an Illumina HiSeq2000 using paired-end 100 bp reads. The study's processing was this. Raw data were processed with SOAPnuke, discarding reads with adapters, uncalled bases, mean Phred below 15, or no exact constant-primer or identifier match. High-quality paired reads were merged with COPE v1.2.5, and unique nucleotide sequences were defined as clonotypes. MiTCR v1.1 was used to align the clonotypes against IMGT TRBV, TRBD and TRBJ reference segments. The analysis included only V-J combinations with a frequency above 0.0001, which together covered 99.2% of the repertoires. A TCS score was defined as the ratio between F50 (clonal expansion) and ExV (chaos), using BLOSUM62-based TCRdist between CDR3 peptides within each V-J. Welch's t-statistics and random forest reduced roughly 530 V-J features to roughly 13, which were used in a naive Bayes classifier (R e1071). TCRdb cleaned the public reads at Q25 with fastp, built clones with MiXCR and kept in-frame beta chains. Identical CDR3 proteins give one entry, which carries the most common genes and DNA. The V and J calls shown here were made by TCRdb, not taken from the authors' results. For this sample the table gives some 440,000 distinct CDR3 sequences, of which roughly 14% were detected only once. Roughly 7.4% of the sample goes to the ten largest clones.

The germline V gene specifies SGDLS as CDR1 and YYNGEE as CDR2. Counted from cysteine to phenylalanine, this CDR3 has 14 amino acids. The DNA shown is the 42-base CDR3, in frame from base 1. V was cut back by 0 bases and J by 9 bases, leaving a gap of 10 bases between them. At least ten counts were recorded for this clonotype. Its antigen has not been determined. The record has no base qualities; no much larger clone is one base away. Stable Graves' hyperthyroidism was defined as the absence of progression to ophthalmopathy over 18 months of follow-up. Hyperthyroidism patients were newly diagnosed, with disease duration under 2 months, and aged 18 to 65 years. Exclusion was applied to patients with uncontrolled infections, other autoimmune diseases, pregnancy or lactation. Diagnoses were based on clinical symptoms, serum thyroxine and TRAb, thyroid ultrasound and orbital computed tomography. PBMCs were isolated from about 10 ml of fresh peripheral blood by Ficoll-Paque density gradient centrifugation. Total RNA was extracted using Trizol reagent, and RNA quality was assessed on an Agilent 2100 Bioanalyzer.

The V gene is TRBV9 and the J gene is TRBJ1-6, with an unclear D gene assignment. The receptor was isolated from a woman between 18 and 29 years old with Graves' hyperthyroidism. Sequenced: blood. The DNA reads TGTGCCAGCAGCGTAGGTGGAGGGTCTTCACCCCTCCACTTT. This gives the protein CASSVGGGSSPLHF. The full variable domain, with segments outside the CDR3 supplied by the reference TRBV9 and TRBJ1-6 proteins, appears as DSGVTQTPKHLITATGQRVTLRCSPRSGDLSVYWYQQSLDQGLQFLIQYYNGEERAKGNILERFSAQQFPDLHSELNLSSLELGDSALYFCASSVGGGSSPLHFGNGTRLTVT.